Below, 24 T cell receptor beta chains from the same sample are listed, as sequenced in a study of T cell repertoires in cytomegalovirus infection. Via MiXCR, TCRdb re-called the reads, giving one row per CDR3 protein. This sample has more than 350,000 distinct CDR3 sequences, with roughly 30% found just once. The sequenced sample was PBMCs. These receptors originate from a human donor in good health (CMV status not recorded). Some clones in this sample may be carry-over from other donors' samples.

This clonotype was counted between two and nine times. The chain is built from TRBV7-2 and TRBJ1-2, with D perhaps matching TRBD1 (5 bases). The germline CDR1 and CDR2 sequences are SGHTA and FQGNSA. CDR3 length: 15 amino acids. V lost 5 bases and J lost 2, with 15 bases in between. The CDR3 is CASSPGPIINYGYTF. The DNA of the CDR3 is TGTGCCAGCAGCCCGGGACCGATCATCAACTATGGCTACACCTTC.

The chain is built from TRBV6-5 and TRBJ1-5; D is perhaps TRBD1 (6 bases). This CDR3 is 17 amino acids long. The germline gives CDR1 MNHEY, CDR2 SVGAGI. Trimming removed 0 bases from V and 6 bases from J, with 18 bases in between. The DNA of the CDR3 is TGTGCCAGCAGTTACTCCAGGCCAATGGGGGGCATTCAGCCCCAGCATTTT. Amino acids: CASSYSRPMGGIQPQHF.

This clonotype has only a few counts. The CDR3 reads CSAPRAGVAQAGYGYTF. CDR3 in DNA: TGCAGTGCCCCCCGAGCCGGAGTCGCCCAGGCGGGCTATGGCTACACCTTC. V and J are TRBV20-1 and TRBJ1-2; D gene ambiguous. The V and J ends lost 6 bases and 4 bases respectively, with 27 bases between them. Per the germline V gene, CDR1 is DFQATT and CDR2 is SNEGSKA (reference sequence). This CDR3 has 17 amino acids.

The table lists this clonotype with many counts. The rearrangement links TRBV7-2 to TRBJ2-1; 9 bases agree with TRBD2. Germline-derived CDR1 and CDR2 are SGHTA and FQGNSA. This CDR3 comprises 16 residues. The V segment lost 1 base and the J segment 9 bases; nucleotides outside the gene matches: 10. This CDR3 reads CASSLVGGGAVIEQFF. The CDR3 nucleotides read TGTGCCAGCAGCTTAGTCGGCGGGGGGGCCGTGATTGAGCAGTTCTTC.

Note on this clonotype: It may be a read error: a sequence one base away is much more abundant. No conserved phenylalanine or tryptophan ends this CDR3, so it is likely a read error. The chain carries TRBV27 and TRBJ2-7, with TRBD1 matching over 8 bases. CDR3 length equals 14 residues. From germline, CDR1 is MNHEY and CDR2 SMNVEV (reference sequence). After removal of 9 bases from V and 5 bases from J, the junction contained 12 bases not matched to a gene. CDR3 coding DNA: TGTGCCAGTAGGGCGGGGACAGGCCACCACGAGCAGTACATC. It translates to CASRAGTGHHEQYI.

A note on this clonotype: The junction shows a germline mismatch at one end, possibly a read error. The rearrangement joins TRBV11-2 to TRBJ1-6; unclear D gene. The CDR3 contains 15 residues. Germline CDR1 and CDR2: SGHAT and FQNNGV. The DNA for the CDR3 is TGTGCCAGCAGCTTAGACAGAACCTTTAATTCACCCATCCACTTT. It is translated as CASSLDRTFNSPIHF.

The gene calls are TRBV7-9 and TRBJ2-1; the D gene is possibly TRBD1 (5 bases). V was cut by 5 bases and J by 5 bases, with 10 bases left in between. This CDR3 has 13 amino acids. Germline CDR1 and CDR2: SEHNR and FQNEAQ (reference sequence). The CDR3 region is CASSHGHNNEQFF. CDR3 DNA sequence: TGTGCCAGCAGCCACGGACACAACAATGAGCAGTTCTTC. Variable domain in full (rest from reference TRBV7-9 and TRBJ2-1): DTGVSQNPRHKITKRGQNVTFRCDPISEHNRLYWYRQTLGQGPEFLTYFQNEAQLEKSRLLSDRFSAERPKGSFSTLEIQRTEQGDSAMYLCASSHGHNNEQFFGPGTRLTVL.

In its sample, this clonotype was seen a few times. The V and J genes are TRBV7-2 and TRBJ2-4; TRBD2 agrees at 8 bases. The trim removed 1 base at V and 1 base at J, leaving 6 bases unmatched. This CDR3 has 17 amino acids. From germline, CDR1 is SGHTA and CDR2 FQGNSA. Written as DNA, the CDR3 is TGTGCCAGCAGCTTAGGGCGGGGGGATCAGGCCAAAAACATTCAGTACTTC. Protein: CASSLGRGDQAKNIQYF.

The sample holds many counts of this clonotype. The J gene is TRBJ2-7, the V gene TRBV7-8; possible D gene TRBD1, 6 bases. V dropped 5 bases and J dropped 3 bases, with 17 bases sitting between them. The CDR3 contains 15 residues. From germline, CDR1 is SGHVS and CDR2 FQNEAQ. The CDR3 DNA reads TGTGCCAGCAGCCTAAATTGGGGGCAGGGCTACGAGCAGTACTTC. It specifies CASSLNWGQGYEQYF.

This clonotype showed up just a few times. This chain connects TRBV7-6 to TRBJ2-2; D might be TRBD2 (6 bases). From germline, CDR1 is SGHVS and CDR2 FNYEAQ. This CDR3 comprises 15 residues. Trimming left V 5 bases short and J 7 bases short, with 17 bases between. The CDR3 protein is CASSRPQEGFGELFF. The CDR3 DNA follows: TGTGCCAGCAGCCGCCCTCAGGAGGGATTCGGGGAGCTGTTTTTT.

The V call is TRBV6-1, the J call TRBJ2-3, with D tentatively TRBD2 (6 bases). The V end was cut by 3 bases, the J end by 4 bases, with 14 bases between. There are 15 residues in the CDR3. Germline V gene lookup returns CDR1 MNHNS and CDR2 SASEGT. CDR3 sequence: CASSEEGRFADTQYF. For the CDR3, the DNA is TGTGCCAGCAGTGAGGAGGGGCGCTTCGCAGATACGCAGTATTTT.

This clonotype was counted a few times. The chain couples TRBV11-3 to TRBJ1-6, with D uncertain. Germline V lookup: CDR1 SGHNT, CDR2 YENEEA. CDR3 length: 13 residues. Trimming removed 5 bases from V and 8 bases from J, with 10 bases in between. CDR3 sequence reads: CASSATPDSPLHF. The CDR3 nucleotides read TGTGCCAGCAGCGCTACTCCGGATTCACCCCTCCACTTT. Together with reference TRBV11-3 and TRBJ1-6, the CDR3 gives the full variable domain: EAGVVQSPRYKIIEKKQPVAFWCNPISGHNTLYWYLQNLGQGPELLIRYENEEAVDDSQLPKDRFSAERLKGVDSTLKIQPAELGDSAVYLCASSATPDSPLHFGNGTRLTVT.

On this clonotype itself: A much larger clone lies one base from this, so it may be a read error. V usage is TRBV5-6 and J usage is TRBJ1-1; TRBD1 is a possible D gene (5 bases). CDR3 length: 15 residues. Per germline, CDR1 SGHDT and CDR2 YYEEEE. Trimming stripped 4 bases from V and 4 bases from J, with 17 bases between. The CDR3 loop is CASSMARAGGTEAFF. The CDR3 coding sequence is TGTGCCAGCAGCATGGCCAGGGCCGGTGGCACTGAAGCTTTCTTT.

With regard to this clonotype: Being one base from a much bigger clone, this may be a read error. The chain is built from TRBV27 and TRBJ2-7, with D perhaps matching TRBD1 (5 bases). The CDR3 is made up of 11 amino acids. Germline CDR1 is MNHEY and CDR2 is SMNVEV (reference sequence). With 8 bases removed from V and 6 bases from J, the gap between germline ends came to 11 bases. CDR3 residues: CASRQQVEQYF. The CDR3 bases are TGTGCCAGCCGACAGCAGGTCGAGCAGTACTTC.

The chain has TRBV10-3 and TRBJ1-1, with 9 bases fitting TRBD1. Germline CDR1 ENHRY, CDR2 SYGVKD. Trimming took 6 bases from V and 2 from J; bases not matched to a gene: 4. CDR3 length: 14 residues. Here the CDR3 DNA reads TGTGCCATCAGAGGGACAGGGAAAAACACTGAAGCTTTCTTT. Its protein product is CAIRGTGKNTEAFF.

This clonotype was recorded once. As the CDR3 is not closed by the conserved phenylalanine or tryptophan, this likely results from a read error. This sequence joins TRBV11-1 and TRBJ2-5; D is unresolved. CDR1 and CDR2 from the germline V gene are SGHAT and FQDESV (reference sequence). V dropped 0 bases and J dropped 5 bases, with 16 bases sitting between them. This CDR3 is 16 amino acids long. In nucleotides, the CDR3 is TGTGCCAGCAGCTTAGCACACTACGGCAGGCTCGAGACCCAGTACTTA. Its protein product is CASSLAHYGRLETQYL.

The CDR3 region is CASTLGRQETQYF. DNA for the CDR3: TGTGCCAGCACCTTGGGGCGCCAAGAGACCCAGTACTTC. This rearrangement joins TRBV7-3 to TRBJ2-5; weak D call: TRBD1 (5 bases). Germline-derived CDR1 and CDR2 are SGHTA and FQGTGA. The CDR3 has 13 amino acids. V lost 7 bases and J 1 base, leaving 10 bases between the germline ends. Supplemented by reference TRBV7-3 and TRBJ2-5, the full variable domain reads GAGVSQTPSNKVTEKGKYVELRCDPISGHTALYWYRQSLGQGPEFLIYFQGTGAADDSGLPNDRFFAVRPEGSVSTLKIQRTERGDSAVYLCASTLGRQETQYFGPGTRLLVL.

CDR3 sequence (DNA): TGTGCCAGCAGTCGGGCTAGCGGGGGCGGGCACACCGGGGAGCTGTTTTTT. Protein product: CASSRASGGGHTGELFF. The rearrangement uses TRBV6-5 and TRBJ2-2; 10 nucleotides line up with TRBD2. After removal of 5 bases from V and 3 bases from J, the junction contained 9 bases not matched to a gene. Germline V gene data show CDR1 as MNHEY and CDR2 as SVGAGI. This CDR3 has 17 residues.

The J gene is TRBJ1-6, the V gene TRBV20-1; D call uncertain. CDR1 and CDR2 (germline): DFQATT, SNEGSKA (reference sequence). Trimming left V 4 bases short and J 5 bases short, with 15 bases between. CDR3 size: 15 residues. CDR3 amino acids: CSAIHPQIDNSPLHF. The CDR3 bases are TGCAGTGCTATACACCCACAGATCGATAATTCACCCCTCCACTTT.

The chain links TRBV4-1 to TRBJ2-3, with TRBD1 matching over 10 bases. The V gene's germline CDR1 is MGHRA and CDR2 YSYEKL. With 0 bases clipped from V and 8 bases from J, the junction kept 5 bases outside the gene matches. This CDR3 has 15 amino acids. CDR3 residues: CASSQEGDRGGTQYF. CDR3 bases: TGCGCCAGCAGCCAAGAAGGGGACAGGGGCGGTACGCAGTATTTT.

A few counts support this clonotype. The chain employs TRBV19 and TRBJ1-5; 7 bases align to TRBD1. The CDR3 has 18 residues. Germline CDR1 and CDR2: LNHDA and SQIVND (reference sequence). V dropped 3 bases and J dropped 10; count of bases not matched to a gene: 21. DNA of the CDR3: TGTGCCAGTAGTATTTATCCGGGGCGACAGGGAGGGGGTAAACCCCAGCATTTT. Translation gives CASSIYPGRQGGGKPQHF.

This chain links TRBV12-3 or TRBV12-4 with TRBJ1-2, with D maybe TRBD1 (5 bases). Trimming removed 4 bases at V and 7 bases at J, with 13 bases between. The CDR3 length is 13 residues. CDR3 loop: CASSSAVGAGYTF. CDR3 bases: TGTGCCAGCAGTTCCGCAGTCGGGGCTGGCTACACCTTC.

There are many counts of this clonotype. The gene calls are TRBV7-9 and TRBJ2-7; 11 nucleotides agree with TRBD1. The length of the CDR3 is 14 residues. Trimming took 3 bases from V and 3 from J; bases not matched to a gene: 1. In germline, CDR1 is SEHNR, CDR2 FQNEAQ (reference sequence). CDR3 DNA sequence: TGTGCCAGCAGCTTTGGGACAGGGGGCTACGAGCAGTACTTC. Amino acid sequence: CASSFGTGGYEQYF. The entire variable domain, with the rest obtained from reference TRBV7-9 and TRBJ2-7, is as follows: DTGVSQNPRHKITKRGQNVTFRCDPISEHNRLYWYRQTLGQGPEFLTYFQNEAQLEKSRLLSDRFSAERPKGSFSTLEIQRTEQGDSAMYLCASSFGTGGYEQYFGPGTRLTVT.

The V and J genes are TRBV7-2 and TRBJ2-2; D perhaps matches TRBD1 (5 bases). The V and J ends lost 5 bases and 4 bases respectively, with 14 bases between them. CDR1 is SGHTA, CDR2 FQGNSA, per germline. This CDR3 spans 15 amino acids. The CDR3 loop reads CASSVVGAPTGELFF. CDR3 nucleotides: TGTGCCAGCAGCGTAGTAGGGGCTCCCACCGGGGAGCTGTTTTTT.